What follows are 30 T cell receptor beta chains derived from one specimen sequenced in a study of vaccination effects on CD4 cells after COVID-19 (dated by TCRdb to the early 2020s). Receptor amplification or capture employed the immunoSEQ multiplex PCR assay. The table comes from immuneACCESS by way of TCRdb, which keeps in-frame sequences with V and J called. Part of the clones is missing from these tables; in studies checked, under half for an unresolved V gene and the rest for unknown reasons. In all, the sample holds 13,000 to 15,000 clones, and around 84% of those were seen once. Of the sample, more than 25% is held by the ten largest clones. Antigens of these TCRs are unknown. In the ViraFEST assay, PBMC were stimulated with viral peptide pools, and TCR sequencing was then used to find antigen-specific CD4+ T cell clonotypes based on their expansion. After roughly 11 days of culture, CD4+ T cells were isolated with the EasySep CD4+ T cell isolation kit. PCR-confirmed SARS-CoV-2 infection had occurred in convalescent patients between March and December 2020, before the Alpha, Beta and Delta variants emerged in the United States. Each participant got two doses of an mRNA SARS-CoV-2 vaccine, either BNT162b2 or mRNA-1273.

The sample consisted of CD4+ T cells from PBMCs cultured with HCoV-NL63 spike peptides, taken after COVID-19 vaccination. The sample's cell subset or site label is to be understood as: HCoV-NL63 spike overlapping peptide pool stimulation. These receptors were taken from a human donor who had a prior SARS-CoV-2 infection.

The CDR3 reads CASSPLFSSSYNEQFF. The DNA for the CDR3 is TGTGCCAGCAGCCCTCTCTTTAGCAGCTCCTACAATGAGCAGTTCTTC. This chain uses TRBV6-2 or TRBV6-3 with TRBJ2-1; D uncertain. There are 16 residues in the CDR3. Germline loops: CDR1 MNHEY, CDR2 SVGEGT. Trimming cost V 6 bases and J 0 bases, with 15 bases left between them.

This clone was counted only a few times. The V and J genes are TRBV5-6 and TRBJ2-5, with a possible D match to TRBD2 (5 bases). This CDR3 is 14 amino acids long. Trimming pared 0 bases from V and 9 bases from J, leaving 15 bases between. CDR1 SGHDT and CDR2 YYEEEE come from the germline V gene. The CDR3 is CASSLVWASRPQYF. The CDR3 nucleotides read TGTGCCAGCAGCTTGGTTTGGGCTAGCAGGCCCCAGTACTTC.

The CDR3 loop reads CASSLSGSGNTIYF. The CDR3 DNA is TGTGCCAGCAGCTTAAGCGGGAGTGGAAACACCATATATTTT. The J gene is TRBJ1-3, the V gene TRBV7-9; D is undetermined. The CDR3 consists of 14 residues. Looked up from germline, CDR1 is SEHNR and CDR2 is FQNEAQ (reference sequence). Trimming shortened V by 2 bases and J by 3 bases, and 8 bases separated the two germline ends.

The rearrangement links TRBV4-3 to TRBJ2-1; weak D call: TRBD1 (5 bases). CDR1 and CDR2 from the germline V gene are LGHNA and YSLEER. V lost 1 base and J lost 7, with 17 bases in between. This CDR3 is 16 amino acids long. The CDR3 loop is CASSQVPTGTQNEQFF. The CDR3 nucleotides are TGCGCCAGCAGCCAAGTTCCCACAGGAACGCAGAATGAGCAGTTCTTC.

The V call is TRBV28, the J call TRBJ1-4, with D perhaps matching TRBD1 (6 bases). The germline gives CDR1 MDHEN, CDR2 SYDVKM. The CDR3 has 17 amino acids. Trimming cost V 0 bases and J 8 bases, with 19 bases left between them. The CDR3 region has the DNA TGTGCCAGCAGTTTATGGGAAGAGGGGGGCGTTCACGAAAAACTGTTTTTT. Its translation is CASSLWEEGGVHEKLFF. The variable domain in full, completed from reference TRBV28 and TRBJ1-4, reads DVKVTQSSRYLVKRTGEKVFLECVQDMDHENMFWYRQDPGLGLRLIYFSYDVKMKEKGDIPEGYSVSREKKERFSLILESASTNQTSMYLCASSLWEEGGVHEKLFFGSGTQLSVL.

This clone was counted only a few times. V usage is TRBV19 and J usage is TRBJ2-2, with 10 bases aligning to TRBD2. Germline V gives CDR1 LNHDA, CDR2 SQIVND (reference sequence). The V and J ends lost 6 bases and 6 bases, in that order; junction bases with no gene match: 7. The CDR3 is 15 amino acids. CDR3 residues: CASRTSGPSPGELFF. In DNA form, the CDR3 reads TGTGCCAGTAGGACTAGCGGGCCATCTCCCGGGGAGCTGTTTTTT.

V and J are TRBV24-1 and TRBJ2-3, with a possible D match to TRBD1 (6 bases). The V end lost 3 bases, the J end lost 0 bases, and 12 bases lay between the germline ends. The CDR3 consists of 16 residues. The germline V gene has CDR1 KGHDR and CDR2 SFDVKD. CDR3 bases: TGTGCCACCAGTGATACCGGCAGGGGCAGCACAGATACGCAGTATTTT. Amino acids: CATSDTGRGSTDTQYF.

The J gene is TRBJ2-3, the V gene TRBV3-1 (or the pseudogene TRBV3-2); no firm D call. Trimming removed 4 bases at V and 2 bases at J, with 16 bases between. The CDR3 spans 16 residues. CDR1 is LGHDT and CDR2 is YNNKEL in the germline V gene (reference sequence). The CDR3 coding sequence is TGTGCCAGCAGCCGAACCTCAGAGCGCCCCACAGATACGCAGTATTTT. It specifies CASSRTSERPTDTQYF.

The table lists this clone with a count of one. CDR3 amino acids: CASSYGSWANVLTF. Written as DNA, the CDR3 is TGTGCCAGCAGCTACGGGAGCTGGGCCAACGTCCTGACTTTC. The V call is TRBV7-2, the J call TRBJ2-6, with D maybe TRBD2 (6 bases). Germline CDR1 reads SGHTA; CDR2 reads FQGNSA. V was cut by 4 bases and J by 5 bases, with 9 bases left in between. The CDR3 extends over 14 amino acids. The full variable domain, with the rest looked up from reference TRBV7-2 and TRBJ2-6, is GAGVSQSPSNKVTEKGKDVELRCDPISGHTALYWYRQSLGQGLEFLIYFQGNSAPDKSGLPSDRFSAERTGGSVSTLTIQRTQQEDSAVYLCASSYGSWANVLTFGAGSRLTVL.

The chain recombines TRBV19 with TRBJ1-2; the D is unclear. Germline values: CDR1 LNHDA, CDR2 SQIVND (reference sequence). The CDR3 contains 14 residues. Trimming shortened V by 1 base and J by 1 base, and 7 bases separated the two germline ends. The CDR3 sequence is CASSIGGYNYGYTF. CDR3 sequence (DNA): TGTGCCAGTAGTATAGGAGGGTATAACTATGGCTACACCTTC. Drawing the rest from reference TRBV19 and TRBJ1-2, the complete variable domain is DGGITQSPKYLFRKEGQNVTLSCEQNLNHDAMYWYRQDPGQGLRLIYYSQIVNDFQKGDIAEGYSVSREKKESFPLTVTSAQKNPTAFYLCASSIGGYNYGYTFGSGTRLTVV.

The rearrangement joins TRBV4-2 to TRBJ2-7; 8 bases align to TRBD1. V lost 4 bases to trimming and J lost 2 bases; unmatched junction nucleotides: 7. CDR3 size: 15 residues. From germline, CDR1 is LGHNA and CDR2 YNFKEQ. CDR3 residues: CASSRTGTGTYEQYF. The CDR3 bases are TGTGCCAGCAGCCGAACCGGGACAGGAACCTACGAGCAGTACTTC.

The CDR3 here is CASSSGQGGEKLFF. The CDR3 DNA reads TGCGCCAGCAGCTCGGGACAGGGGGGGGAAAAACTGTTTTTT. The rearrangement uses TRBV5-1 and TRBJ1-4, with 11 bases aligning to TRBD1. This CDR3 comprises 14 residues. The V gene's germline CDR1 is SGHRS and CDR2 YFSETQ. V dropped 3 bases and J dropped 8; count of bases not matched to a gene: 3.

With regard to this clone: Sequence at one end of the junction differs from germline and may be a read error. V is TRBV7-7 and J is TRBJ2-1; tentatively, D is TRBD1 or TRBD2 (6 bases each). The CDR3 spans 13 residues. CDR1 is SSHAT and CDR2 is FNYEAQ in the germline V gene (reference sequence). Here the CDR3 DNA reads TGTGCTAGCAGCCCCCCCGGGGGCGATGAGCAGTTCTTC. Amino acids: CASSPPGGDEQFF.

This clone was found a few times. The rearrangement links TRBV7-3 to TRBJ2-1, with D perhaps being TRBD1 or TRBD2 (5 bases each). The CDR3 is 15 amino acids. Germline CDR1 SGHTA, CDR2 FQGTGA. V shed 1 base and J shed 10 bases, with 17 bases lying between them. CDR3 loop: CASSLSGGQGREQFF. CDR3 sequence (DNA): TGTGCCAGCAGCTTAAGCGGCGGGCAGGGCCGAGAGCAGTTCTTC.

The chain has TRBV19 and TRBJ2-2; a weak D match, TRBD1 (5 bases). Germline assignment: CDR1 LNHDA and CDR2 SQIVND (reference sequence). V lost 6 bases to trimming and J lost 3 bases, with 11 bases between them. The CDR3 length is 14 residues. CDR3 protein: CASRVRADTGELFF. In DNA, the CDR3 is TGTGCCAGTAGGGTCAGGGCGGACACCGGGGAGCTGTTTTTT.

The CDR3 region is CATSARFGEEQYF. CDR3 sequence (DNA): TGTGCCACCAGCGCCCGCTTTGGTGAGGAGCAGTACTTC. The V and J genes are TRBV15 and TRBJ2-7, with D unclear. V was shortened by 5 bases and J by 7 bases, with 15 bases between the two germline ends. The CDR3 spans 13 residues. CDR1 is LNHNV and CDR2 is YYDKDF in the germline V gene (reference sequence).

The chain joins TRBV29-1 to TRBJ2-7; TRBD2 matches at 8 bases. V dropped 5 bases and J dropped 3; count of bases not matched to a gene: 6. Germline lookup yields CDR1 SQVTM and CDR2 ANQGSEA. There are 13 residues in the CDR3. As DNA, the CDR3 is TGCAGCGTTTTGACTAGCGTAGGCTACGAGCAGTACTTC. Translated: CSVLTSVGYEQYF.

This chain links TRBV5-1 with TRBJ2-1; TRBD1 is a possible D gene (6 bases). With 3 bases removed from V and 3 bases from J, the gap between germline ends came to 13 bases. The CDR3 is made up of 15 amino acids. The germline CDR1 and CDR2 sequences are SGHRS and YFSETQ. Written as DNA, the CDR3 is TGCGCCAGCAGCTCGATGCAGGGGAGCTACAATGAGCAGTTCTTC. Its translation is CASSSMQGSYNEQFF.

V is TRBV10-3 and J is TRBJ2-5; 8 nucleotides match TRBD2. Germline trimming cut 3 bases from V and 0 bases from J; bases unmatched to any gene: 3. The CDR3 runs to 15 residues. Germline V gives CDR1 ENHRY, CDR2 SYGVKD. CDR3 DNA sequence: TGTGCCATCAGTGAAGCGGGAGATAACCAAGAGACCCAGTACTTC. Its translation is CAISEAGDNQETQYF.

The CDR3 DNA reads TGTGCCACCAGTGAGGGTTCCTATAATTCACCCCTCCACTTT. Its translation: CATSEGSYNSPLHF. The chain carries TRBV24-1 and TRBJ1-6; no firm D call. The CDR3 spans 14 residues. The germline V gene encodes CDR1 KGHDR and CDR2 SFDVKD. Between the trimmed V and J ends, which lost 4 bases and 1 base, there was a span of 4 bases.

This clone was seen only a few times. The gene calls are TRBV11-2 and TRBJ1-1; D not certain. Per the germline V gene, CDR1 is SGHAT and CDR2 is FQNNGV. The CDR3 length is 13 residues. V was cut by 5 bases and J by 4 bases, with 11 bases left in between. The CDR3 loop is CASSQRRSTEAFF. CDR3 coding DNA: TGTGCCAGCAGCCAACGTAGGAGCACTGAAGCTTTCTTT.

The chain links TRBV18 to TRBJ1-1; no definite D call. From germline, CDR1 is KGHSH and CDR2 LQKENI. The CDR3 runs to 14 residues. Trimming left V 6 bases short and J 5 bases short, with 16 bases between. In nucleotides, the CDR3 is TGTGCCAGCTCGACCGAAGGATTAGGTACTGAAGCTTTCTTT. Its translation is CASSTEGLGTEAFF.

The V call is TRBV3-1 (or the pseudogene TRBV3-2), the J call TRBJ1-2; TRBD1 agrees at 10 bases. This CDR3 is built from 15 residues. Trimming took 0 bases from V and 3 from J; bases not matched to a gene: 1. Germline loops: CDR1 LGHDT, CDR2 YNNKEL (reference sequence). CDR3 sequence (DNA): TGTGCCAGCAGCCAAGAGGGACAGGGGCACTATGGCTACACCTTC. This codes for CASSQEGQGHYGYTF.

By share, this clone ranks as hyperexpanded. The rearrangement uses TRBV7-9 and TRBJ1-1; possible D gene TRBD1, 5 bases. The CDR3 is 15 residues long. The V end lost 2 bases, the J end lost 0 bases, and 10 bases lay between the germline ends. CDR1 SEHNR and CDR2 FQNEAQ come from the germline V gene (reference sequence). The DNA for the CDR3 is TGTGCCAGCAGCTTATCAGGGTTAATGAACACTGAAGCTTTCTTT. It is translated as CASSLSGLMNTEAFF.

The rearrangement uses TRBV30 and TRBJ2-5, with D tentatively TRBD2 (6 bases). CDR1 and CDR2 (germline): GTSNPN, SVGIG (reference sequence). Trimming stripped 0 bases from V and 5 bases from J, with 10 bases between. The CDR3 runs to 13 residues. DNA of the CDR3: TGTGCCTGGAGTGTCGGGGGTCGGGAGACCCAGTACTTC. It encodes CAWSVGGRETQYF.

The chain uses TRBV6-5 and TRBJ1-2; 7 nucleotides match TRBD1. Per germline, CDR1 MNHEY and CDR2 SVGAGI. The CDR3 is made up of 15 amino acids. With V trimmed by 3 bases and J by 2 bases, 6 bases remained unmatched. CDR3: CASSYGMTGNYGYTF. In DNA, the CDR3 is TGTGCCAGCAGTTATGGAATGACAGGGAACTATGGCTACACCTTC.

This sequence joins TRBV7-3 and TRBJ1-2, with 7 bases fitting TRBD1. With V trimmed by 5 bases and J by 8 bases, 14 bases remained unmatched. CDR1 is SGHTA and CDR2 is FQGTGA in the germline V gene. CDR3 length: 15 amino acids. The CDR3 loop reads CASSPTTGYGGGYTF. The CDR3 nucleotides are TGTGCCAGCAGCCCGACGACAGGGTACGGAGGAGGCTACACCTTC.

The chain links TRBV5-1 to TRBJ1-6, with TRBD1 identical over 9 bases. J lost 6 bases, V lost 4 bases, and 5 bases had no gene match. The V gene's germline CDR1 is SGHRS and CDR2 YFSETQ. This CDR3 region has 15 residues. The CDR3 is CASSRGTGTNSPLHF. In DNA form, the CDR3 reads TGCGCCAGCAGCAGAGGGACAGGGACTAATTCACCCCTCCACTTT.

This chain uses TRBV2 with TRBJ2-5, with D tentatively TRBD2 (5 bases). Germline CDR1 SNHLY, CDR2 FYNNEI. Trimming took 6 bases from V and 0 from J, leaving 5 bases between them. The CDR3 has 12 amino acids. The chain's CDR3 is CASRRDQETQYF. CDR3 sequence (DNA): TGTGCCAGCAGGAGGGACCAAGAGACCCAGTACTTC. The complete variable domain, with remaining parts taken from reference TRBV2 and TRBJ2-5, reads EPEVTQTPSHQVTQMGQEVILRCVPISNHLYFYWYRQILGQKVEFLVSFYNNEISEKSEIFDDQFSVERPDGSNFTLKIRSTKLEDSAMYFCASRRDQETQYFGPGTRLLVL.

V gene TRBV30 combines with J gene TRBJ2-1; TRBD2 agrees at 7 bases. The CDR3 has 12 residues. The V gene end was trimmed by 4 bases and the J gene end by 3 bases; junction bases not matched to a gene: 0. Germline CDR1 reads GTSNPN; CDR2 reads SVGIG (reference sequence). CDR3 loop: CAWTSGYNEQFF. CDR3 sequence (DNA): TGTGCCTGGACTAGCGGCTACAATGAGCAGTTCTTC. The variable domain in full, completed from reference TRBV30 and TRBJ2-1, reads SQTIHQWPATLVQPVGSPLSLECTVEGTSNPNLYWYRQAAGRGLQLLFYSVGIGQISSEVPQNLSASRPQDRQFILSSKKLLLSDSGFYLCAWTSGYNEQFFGPGTRLTVL.